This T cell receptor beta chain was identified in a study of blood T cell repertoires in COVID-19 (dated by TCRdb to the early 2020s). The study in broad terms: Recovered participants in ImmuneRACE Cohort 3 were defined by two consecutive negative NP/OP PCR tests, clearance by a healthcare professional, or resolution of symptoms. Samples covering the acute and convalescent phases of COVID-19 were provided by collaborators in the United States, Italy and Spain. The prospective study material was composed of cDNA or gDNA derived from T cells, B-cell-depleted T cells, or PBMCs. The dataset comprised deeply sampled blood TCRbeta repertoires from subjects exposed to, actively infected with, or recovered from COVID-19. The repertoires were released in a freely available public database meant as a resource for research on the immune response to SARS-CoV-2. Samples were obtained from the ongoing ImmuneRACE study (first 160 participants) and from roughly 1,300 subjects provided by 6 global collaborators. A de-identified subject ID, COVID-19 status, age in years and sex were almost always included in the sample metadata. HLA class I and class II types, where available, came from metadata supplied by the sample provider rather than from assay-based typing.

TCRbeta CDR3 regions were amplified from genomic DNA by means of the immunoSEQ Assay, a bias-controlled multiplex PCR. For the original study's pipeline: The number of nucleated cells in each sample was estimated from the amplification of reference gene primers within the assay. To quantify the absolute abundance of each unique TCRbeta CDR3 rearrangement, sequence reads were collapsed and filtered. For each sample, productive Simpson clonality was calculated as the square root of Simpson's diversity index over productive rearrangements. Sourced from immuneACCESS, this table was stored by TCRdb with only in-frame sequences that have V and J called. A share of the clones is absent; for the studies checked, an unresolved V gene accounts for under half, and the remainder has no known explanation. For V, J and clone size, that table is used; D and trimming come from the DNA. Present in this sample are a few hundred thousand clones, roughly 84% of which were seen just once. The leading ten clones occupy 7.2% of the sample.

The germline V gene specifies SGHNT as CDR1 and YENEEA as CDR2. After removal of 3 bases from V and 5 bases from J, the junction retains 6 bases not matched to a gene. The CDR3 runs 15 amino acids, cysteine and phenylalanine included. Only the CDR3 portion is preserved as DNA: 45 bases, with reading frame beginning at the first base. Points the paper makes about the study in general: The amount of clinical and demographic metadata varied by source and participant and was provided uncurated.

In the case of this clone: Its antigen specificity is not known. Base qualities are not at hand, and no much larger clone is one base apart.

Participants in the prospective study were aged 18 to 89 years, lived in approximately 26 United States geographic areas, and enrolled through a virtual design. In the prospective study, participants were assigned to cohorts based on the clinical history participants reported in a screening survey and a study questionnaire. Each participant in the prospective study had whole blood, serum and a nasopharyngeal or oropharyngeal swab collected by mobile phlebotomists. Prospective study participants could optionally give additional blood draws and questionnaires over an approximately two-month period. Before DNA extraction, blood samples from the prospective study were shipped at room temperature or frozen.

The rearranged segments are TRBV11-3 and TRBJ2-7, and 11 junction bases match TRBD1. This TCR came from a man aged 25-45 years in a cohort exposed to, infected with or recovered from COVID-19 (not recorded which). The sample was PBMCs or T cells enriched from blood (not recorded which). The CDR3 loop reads CASSFRTGGIHEQYF. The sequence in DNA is TGTGCCAGCAGCTTTCGGACAGGGGGCATCCACGAGCAGTACTTC.